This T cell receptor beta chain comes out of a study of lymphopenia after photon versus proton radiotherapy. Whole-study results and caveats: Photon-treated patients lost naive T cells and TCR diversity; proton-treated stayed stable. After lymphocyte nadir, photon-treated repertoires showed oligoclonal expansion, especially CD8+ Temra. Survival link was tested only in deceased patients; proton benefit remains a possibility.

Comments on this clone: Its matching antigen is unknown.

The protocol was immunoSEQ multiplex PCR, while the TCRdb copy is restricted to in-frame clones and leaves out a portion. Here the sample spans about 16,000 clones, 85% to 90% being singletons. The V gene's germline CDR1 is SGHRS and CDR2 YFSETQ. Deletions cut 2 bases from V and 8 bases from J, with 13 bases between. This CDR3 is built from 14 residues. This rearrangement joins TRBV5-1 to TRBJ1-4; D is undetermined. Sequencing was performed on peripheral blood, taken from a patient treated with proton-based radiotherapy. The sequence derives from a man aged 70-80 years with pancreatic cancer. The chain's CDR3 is CASSFGSASEKLFF. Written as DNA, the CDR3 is TGCGCCAGCAGCTTCGGCAGTGCATCGGAAAAACTGTTTTTT.